This T cell receptor beta chain was documented in a study of T cell responses to AZD1222 COVID-19 vaccine. Broader study findings: It was only a handful of AZD1222 recipients who were seropositive at baseline. At 160-218 and 743-854, vaccine-associated CD4 TCRs were dominant, and they spanned spike.

The V gene lost 9 bases and the J gene lost 2 bases, with 13 bases spanning the gap. The CDR3 covers 13 residues. From germline, CDR1 is MDHEN and CDR2 SYDVKM. Generated by immunoSEQ multiplex PCR, the TCRdb table keeps only in-frame clones and is missing some. Counted here are nearly 110,000 clones, roughly 90% occurring once; the ten biggest clones make up 6.6%. Notes on this clone: The target antigen is unknown.

Sequenced material: peripheral blood, taken on day 0 of AZD1222 vaccination. The rearrangement links TRBV28 to TRBJ1-2; unclear D gene. The sequence derives from an adult in good health. The CDR3 DNA reads as TGTGCCAGTCGTGTAGGGCAGAACTATGGCTACACCTTC. Encoded protein: CASRVGQNYGYTF.